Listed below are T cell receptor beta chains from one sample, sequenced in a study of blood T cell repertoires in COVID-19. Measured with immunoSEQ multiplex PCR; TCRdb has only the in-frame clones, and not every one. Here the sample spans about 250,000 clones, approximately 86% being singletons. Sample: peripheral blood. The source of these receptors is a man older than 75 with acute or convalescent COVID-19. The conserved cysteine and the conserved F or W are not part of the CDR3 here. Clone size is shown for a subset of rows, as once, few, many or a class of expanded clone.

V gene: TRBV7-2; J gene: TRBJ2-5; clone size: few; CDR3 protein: ASSPALAGVGETQY
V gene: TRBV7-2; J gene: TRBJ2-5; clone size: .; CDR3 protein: ASSLDSGTQY
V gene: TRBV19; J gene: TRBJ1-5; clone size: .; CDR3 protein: ASSIDYRDAQH
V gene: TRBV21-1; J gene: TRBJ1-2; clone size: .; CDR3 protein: ASTKEGEIYGYT
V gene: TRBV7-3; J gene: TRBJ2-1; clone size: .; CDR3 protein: ASSLGQAPYNEQF
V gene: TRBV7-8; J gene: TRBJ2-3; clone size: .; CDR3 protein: ASNNWGLAESTDTQY
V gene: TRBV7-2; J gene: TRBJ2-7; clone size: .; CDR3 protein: ASSLAGTGGNGQY
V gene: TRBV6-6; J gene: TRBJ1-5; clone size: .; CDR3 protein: ASSYFSQNSNQPQH
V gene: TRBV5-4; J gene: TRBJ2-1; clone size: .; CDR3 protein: ASSRTSGRLVYNEQF
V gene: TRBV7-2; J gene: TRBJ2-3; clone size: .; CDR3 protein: ASSSEGRADTQY
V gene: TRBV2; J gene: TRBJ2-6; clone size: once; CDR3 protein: ASREYELKSGANVLT
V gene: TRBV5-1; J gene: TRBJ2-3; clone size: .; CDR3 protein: ASRKEVSTDTQY
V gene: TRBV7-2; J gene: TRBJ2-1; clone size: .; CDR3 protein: ASSLGLSSYNEQF
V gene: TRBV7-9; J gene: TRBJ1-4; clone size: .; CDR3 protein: ASSLSRDRGEKLF
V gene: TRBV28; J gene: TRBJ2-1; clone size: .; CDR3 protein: ASSLLAGASYNEQF
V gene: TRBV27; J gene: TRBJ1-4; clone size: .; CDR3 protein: ASRSSGTGNEKLF
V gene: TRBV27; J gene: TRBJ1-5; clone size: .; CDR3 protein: ASSTVGDQPQH
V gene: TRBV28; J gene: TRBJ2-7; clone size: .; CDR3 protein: ASSLIYGTGASYEQY
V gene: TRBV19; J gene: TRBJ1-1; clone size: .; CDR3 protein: ASSMSRSQAF
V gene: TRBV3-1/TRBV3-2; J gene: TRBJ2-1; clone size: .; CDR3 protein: ASSQVAGREQF
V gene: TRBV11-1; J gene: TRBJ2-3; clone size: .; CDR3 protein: ASSLPEMGTDTQY
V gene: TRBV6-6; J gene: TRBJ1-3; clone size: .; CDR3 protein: ASSRKDRNSGNTIY
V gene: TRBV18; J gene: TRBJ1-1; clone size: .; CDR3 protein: ASSPTPTEAF
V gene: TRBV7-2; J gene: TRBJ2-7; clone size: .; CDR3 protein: ASSARMGLNEQY
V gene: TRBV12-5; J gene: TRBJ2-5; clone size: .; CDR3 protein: ASGLGRDRAQETQY
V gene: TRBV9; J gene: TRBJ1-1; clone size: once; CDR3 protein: ASSVGTDTEAF
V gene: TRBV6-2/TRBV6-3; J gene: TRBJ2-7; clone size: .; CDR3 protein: ASSYLGTARGSYEQY
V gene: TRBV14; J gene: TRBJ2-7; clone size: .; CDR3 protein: ASSRGLAGRYEQY
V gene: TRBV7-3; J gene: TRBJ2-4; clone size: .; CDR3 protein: ASSLNSAGAGDIQY
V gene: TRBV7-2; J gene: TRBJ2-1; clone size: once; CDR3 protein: ASSLARGLAPNEQF
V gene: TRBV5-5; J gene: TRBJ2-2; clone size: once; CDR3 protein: ASSLVTGAAGELF
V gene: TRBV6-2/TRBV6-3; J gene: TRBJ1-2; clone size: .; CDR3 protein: ASSEGGYGYT
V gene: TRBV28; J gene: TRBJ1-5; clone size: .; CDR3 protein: ASSLTGGGGGPQH
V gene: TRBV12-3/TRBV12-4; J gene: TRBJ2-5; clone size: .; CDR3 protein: ASSPGETQY
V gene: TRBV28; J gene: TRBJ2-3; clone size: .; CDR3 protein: AVRQGGTDTQY